This paragraph covers one T cell receptor (beta chain) sequence. The sample is drawn from a study of identical twins. Germline V gene lookup returns CDR1 DFQATT and CDR2 SNEGSKA (reference sequence). V dropped 3 bases and J dropped 0; count of bases not matched to a gene: 2. The length of the CDR3 is 13 residues. One entry per CDR3 protein, called by TCRdb with MiXCR from the 5' RACE reads. The sample records 550,000 to 700,000 distinct CDR3 sequences, around 20% being singletons. The same data also contributed to another study, on T cells expressing NK-cell markers.

V is TRBV20-1 and J is TRBJ2-7, with 7 bases that match TRBD2. The TCR was taken from a woman aged 18-30 years in good health. Sequences were obtained from PBMCs. The CDR3 DNA sequence: TGCAGTGCTAGTAGCGGGTACTCCTACGAGCAGTACTTC. It specifies CSASSGYSYEQYF.